What follows are 19 T cell receptor beta chains derived from one specimen sequenced in a study of control samples from healthy donors and cancer patients. Measured with immunoSEQ multiplex PCR; TCRdb has only the in-frame clones, and not every one. The sample has around 100,000 clones; roughly nine tenths are singletons. Sequenced material: blood. The receptor source for this set is a woman between 70 and 85 years old in good health.

This chain connects TRBV3-1 (or the pseudogene TRBV3-2) to TRBJ2-3, with 8 bases that match TRBD1. The CDR3 runs 15 residues. The V gene end was trimmed by 2 bases and the J gene end by 3 bases; junction bases not matched to a gene: 4. CDR1 is LGHDT and CDR2 is YNNKEL in the germline V gene (reference sequence). The CDR3, as DNA: TGTGCCAGCAGCCAATTGGGACAGGCTACAGATACGCAGTATTTT. Its protein is CASSQLGQATDTQYF.

The J gene is TRBJ2-3, the V gene TRBV25-1; D is unclear. The CDR3 sequence is 14 residues long. Germline V gene lookup returns CDR1 MGHDK and CDR2 SYGVNS. Trimming stripped 5 bases from V and 4 bases from J, with 13 bases between. CDR3 loop: CASSRSIRADTQYF. DNA for the CDR3: TGTGCCAGCAGTCGGTCTATCCGGGCAGATACGCAGTATTTT.

V and J are TRBV19 and TRBJ2-3; 10 positions match TRBD1. V lost 8 bases and J lost 4; bases outside the gene matches: 6. Per the germline V gene, CDR1 is LNHDA and CDR2 is SQIVND (reference sequence). This CDR3 is built from 14 residues. The CDR3 here is CASASGQGSDTQYF. CDR3 nucleotide sequence: TGTGCCAGTGCCTCGGGACAGGGGTCAGATACGCAGTATTTT. The entire variable domain, with the rest obtained from reference TRBV19 and TRBJ2-3, is as follows: DGGITQSPKYLFRKEGQNVTLSCEQNLNHDAMYWYRQDPGQGLRLIYYSQIVNDFQKGDIAEGYSVSREKKESFPLTVTSAQKNPTAFYLCASASGQGSDTQYFGPGTRLTVL.

This chain links TRBV3-1 (or the pseudogene TRBV3-2) with TRBJ1-2; 9 nucleotides line up with TRBD1. The CDR3 is made up of 13 amino acids. V shed 4 bases, J shed 8 bases, and the junction held 5 bases outside the gene matches. Germline lookup yields CDR1 LGHDT and CDR2 YNNKEL (reference sequence). CDR3 DNA sequence: TGTGCCAGCAGCCTCCGGACAGGGGAGGGCTACACCTTC. Amino acid sequence: CASSLRTGEGYTF.

The rearrangement links TRBV5-1 to TRBJ1-6; TRBD1 agrees at 12 bases. Trimming at V came to 5 bases and at J to 10 bases, leaving 10 bases not matched to a gene. Germline lookup yields CDR1 SGHRS and CDR2 YFSETQ. This CDR3 comprises 16 residues. The CDR3 DNA reads as TGCGCCAGCAGACTACCGGGACAGGGGGCATCCTCACCCCTCCACTTT. It encodes CASRLPGQGASSPLHF.

As for this clone: The junction does not match germline at one end; this may be a read error. The chain uses TRBV20-1 and TRBJ1-2; D not resolved. CDR1 is DFQATT and CDR2 is SNEGSKA in the germline V gene (reference sequence). The CDR3 totals 11 residues. CDR3 bases: TGCAGTGCTAGCACGGACGGCGTCCCTCGCTTC. As protein: CSASTDGVPRF.

This chain uses TRBV6-6 with TRBJ2-7, with 7 bases fitting TRBD2. This CDR3 has 13 residues. The V gene's germline CDR1 is MNHNY and CDR2 SVGAGI (reference sequence). The J segment lost 2 bases and the V segment lost 8 bases, leaving 6 bases of the junction unmatched. The CDR3 loop is CASGDLAAYEQYF. The CDR3 nucleotides read TGTGCCAGCGGAGACCTAGCGGCCTACGAGCAGTACTTC.

There are a few counts of this clone. The chain combines TRBV6-5 with TRBJ1-6; D is ambiguous. Germline V CDR1 and CDR2: MNHEY, SVGAGI. The V end lost 6 bases, the J end lost 3 bases, and 12 bases lay between the germline ends. The length of the CDR3 is 15 residues. Written as DNA, the CDR3 is TGTGCCAGCAGCCTAGAGGGCTTCTATAATTCACCCCTCCACTTT. Amino acids: CASSLEGFYNSPLHF.

The chain links TRBV5-1 to TRBJ1-1; D gene unclear. The CDR3 has 12 amino acids. From germline, CDR1 is SGHRS and CDR2 YFSETQ. V shed 4 bases and J shed 5 bases, with 9 bases lying between them. CDR3: CASSPPGTEAFF. Here the CDR3 DNA reads TGCGCCAGCAGCCCCCCGGGGACTGAAGCTTTCTTT.

This clone was seen a few times. The V gene is TRBV3-1 (or the pseudogene TRBV3-2), the J gene TRBJ2-2; D might be TRBD1 (6 bases). Germline CDR1 LGHDT, CDR2 YNNKEL (reference sequence). This CDR3 region has 15 residues. V dropped 2 bases and J dropped 4 bases, with 11 bases sitting between them. CDR3 sequence: CASSQTGLGTGELFF. In DNA, the CDR3 is TGTGCCAGCAGCCAAACAGGGTTGGGCACCGGGGAGCTGTTTTTT.

The chain carries TRBV19 and TRBJ2-1; 8 positions match TRBD2. V lost 10 bases and J lost 0; bases outside the gene matches: 5. Per the germline V gene, CDR1 is LNHDA and CDR2 is SQIVND (reference sequence). The length of the CDR3 is 14 residues. CDR3 nucleotide sequence: TGTGCCACCAGGCGGGGGGCCTCCTACAATGAGCAGTTCTTC. This gives the protein CATRRGASYNEQFF.

The chain carries TRBV29-1 and TRBJ2-6; D call uncertain. The CDR3 loop spans 14 amino acids. With 4 bases removed from V and 1 base from J, the gap between germline ends came to 8 bases. Germline V lookup: CDR1 SQVTM, CDR2 ANQGSEA. CDR3: CSVVVGSGANVLTF. The CDR3 DNA reads TGCAGCGTTGTTGTGGGGTCTGGGGCCAACGTCCTGACTTTC.

The chain couples TRBV7-9 to TRBJ2-7; D ambiguous. With 2 bases removed from V and 5 bases from J, the gap between germline ends came to 10 bases. CDR3 size: 13 residues. CDR1 and CDR2 from the germline V gene are SEHNR and FQNEAQ (reference sequence). Written as DNA, the CDR3 is TGTGCCAGCAGCTTAAACGCACCGAACGAGCAGTACTTC. Its protein is CASSLNAPNEQYF.

This clone has a single count. This chain connects TRBV5-4 to TRBJ2-2, with D uncertain. Trimming removed 5 bases at V and 3 bases at J, with 14 bases between. Germline CDR1 and CDR2: SGHNT and YYREEE (reference sequence). The CDR3 consists of 15 residues. The CDR3 loop reads CASSTSFSHTGELFF. CDR3 sequence (DNA): TGTGCCAGCAGTACCTCTTTCAGTCACACCGGGGAGCTGTTTTTT.

V and J are TRBV18 and TRBJ2-7; 8 bases line up with TRBD1. The V segment lost 9 bases and the J segment 3 bases; nucleotides outside the gene matches: 10. The CDR3 sequence is 14 residues long. Germline assignment: CDR1 KGHSH and CDR2 LQKENI. The CDR3 nucleotides are TGTGCCAGTTCAGGACAGGGCGAAATCTACGAGCAGTACTTC. Encoded protein: CASSGQGEIYEQYF.

The chain recombines TRBV10-2 with TRBJ1-1; D may be TRBD1 (5 bases). The ends were cut back, 3 bases at V and 5 bases at J, with 10 bases in the middle. CDR1 and CDR2 (germline): WSHSY, SAAADI. This CDR3 is 13 amino acids long. CDR3 in amino acids: CASSDSGRTEAFF. The CDR3 DNA reads TGCGCCAGCAGTGACTCAGGGAGGACTGAAGCTTTCTTT.

This sequence joins TRBV6-6 and TRBJ1-3; no clear D gene. Trimming removed 0 bases at V and 4 bases at J, with 13 bases between. Looked up from germline, CDR1 is MNHNY and CDR2 is SVGAGI (reference sequence). This CDR3 is 16 amino acids long. DNA for the CDR3: TGTGCCAGCAGTTACTCACCCCTTGCAGCCGGAAACACCATATATTTT. Translating gives CASSYSPLAAGNTIYF.

The chain couples TRBV12-3 or TRBV12-4 to TRBJ1-6; D is ambiguous. The CDR3 covers 13 residues. Trimming stripped 2 bases from V and 13 bases from J, with 12 bases between. In nucleotides, the CDR3 is TGTGCCAGCAGTTTAAAGGAAAGGACCCCCCTCCACTTT. Its protein is CASSLKERTPLHF.

This clone was observed once. The chain is built from TRBV5-1 and TRBJ2-1, with D possibly TRBD1 on 6 matching bases. Germline CDR1 and CDR2: SGHRS and YFSETQ. Trimming removed 2 bases from V and 4 bases from J, with 10 bases in between. This CDR3 has 14 amino acids. Written as DNA, the CDR3 is TGCGCCAGCAGCTTACAGGGACCGTACAATGAGCAGTTCTTC. It translates to CASSLQGPYNEQFF. The whole variable domain, filled in from reference TRBV5-1 and TRBJ2-1, reads KAGVTQTPRYLIKTRGQQVTLSCSPISGHRSVSWYQQTPGQGLQFLFEYFSETQRNKGNFPGRFSGRQFSNSRSEMNVSTLELGDSALYLCASSLQGPYNEQFFGPGTRLTVL.